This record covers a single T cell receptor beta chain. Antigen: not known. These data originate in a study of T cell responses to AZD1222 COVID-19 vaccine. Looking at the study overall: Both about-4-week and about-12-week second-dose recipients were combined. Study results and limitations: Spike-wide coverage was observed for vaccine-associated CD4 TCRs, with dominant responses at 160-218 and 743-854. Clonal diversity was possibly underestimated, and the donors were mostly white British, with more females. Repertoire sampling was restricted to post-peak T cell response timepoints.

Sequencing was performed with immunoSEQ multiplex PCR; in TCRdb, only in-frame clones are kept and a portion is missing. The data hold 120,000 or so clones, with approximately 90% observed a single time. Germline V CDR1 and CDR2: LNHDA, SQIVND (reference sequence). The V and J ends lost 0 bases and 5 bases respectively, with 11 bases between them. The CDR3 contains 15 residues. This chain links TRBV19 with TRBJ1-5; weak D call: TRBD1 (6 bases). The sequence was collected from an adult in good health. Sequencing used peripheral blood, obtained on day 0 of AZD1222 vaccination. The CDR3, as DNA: TGTGCCAGTAGTATAGACAGGGGTGGGGATCAGCCCCAGCATTTT. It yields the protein CASSIDRGGDQPQHF.